Many counts were recorded for the clone carrying this T cell receptor beta chain. Antigen: not known. This entry comes from a study of CD8 T cells in ankylosing spondylitis. Whole-study findings and limits: Earlier studies detected some motif variants in reactive arthritis synovial fluid and blood. Roughly eight highly homologous variants formed a TCR beta motif that appeared characteristic of ankylosing spondylitis blood. Those disease-linked clones were CD8+; they were also relatively rare in peripheral blood.

The V end lost 6 bases, the J end lost 10 bases, and 21 bases lay between the germline ends. CDR1 is MNHNS and CDR2 is SASEGT in the germline V gene. The CDR3 extends over 14 amino acids. Quantitative 5'-RACE with molecular barcodes produced the TCR beta libraries. MiXCR was run by TCRdb on the 5' RACE reads, yielding one entry per CDR3 protein. The top ten clones hold just over 6.5% of a sample with fewer than 250,000 distinct CDR3 sequences, roughly 24% of them seen once. The rearrangement links TRBV6-1 to TRBJ1-1; TRBD1 is a possible D gene (6 bases). The sample taken for sequencing was blood, either unsorted or a sorted T cell fraction (not recorded which). The sequence was obtained from a male donor with ankylosing spondylitis or in good health (not recorded which). The CDR3 nucleotides are TGTGCCAGCAGGCCAGCAACAGGGATAGATGTAGCTTTCTTT. Translated, it gives CASRPATGIDVAFF.